Listed below are T cell receptor beta chains from one sample, sequenced in a study of shared clonotypes between healthy human individuals. The table came from immunoSEQ multiplex PCR; TCRdb's copy has only in-frame clones and leaves some out. Seen here are millions of clones, 85% to 95% observed once, and the top ten hold more than 0.1%. Material: naive CD4+ T cells sorted from blood. Receptors originate from a man between 18 and 35 years old in good health. Both conserved end residues are part of each CDR3. A D gene is named only where the DNA matches it firmly. Clone size appears in some rows only: once, few, many, or a class for an expanded clone.

D gene	V gene	J gene	clone size	CDR3 protein	CDR3 DNA
.	TRBV6-1	TRBJ1-6	.	CASSESQTGSPLHF	TGTGCCAGCAGTGAGTCCCAGACGGGTTCACCCCTCCACTTT
TRBD2	TRBV28	TRBJ2-3	.	CASSLSGLAGTDTQYF	TGTGCCAGCAGTTTATCGGGACTAGCGGGCACAGATACGCAGTATTTT
.	TRBV27	TRBJ1-2	.	CASSPRQTLNYGYTF	TGTGCCAGCAGTCCCAGACAGACTTTGAACTATGGCTACACCTTC
.	TRBV27	TRBJ2-3	.	CASSWGDRADTQYF	TGTGCCAGCAGTTGGGGGGATCGGGCAGATACGCAGTATTTT
TRBD1	TRBV5-4	TRBJ2-7	.	CASSLARQGEQYF	TGTGCCAGCAGCTTGGCCCGACAGGGCGAGCAGTACTTC
.	TRBV14	TRBJ2-1	.	CASSQWGIEQFF	TGTGCCAGCAGCCAGTGGGGCATAGAGCAGTTCTTC
TRBD1	TRBV6-1	TRBJ2-5	.	CASSEGRTGGGGETQYF	TGTGCCAGCAGTGAAGGCAGGACAGGGGGCGGCGGGGAGACCCAGTACTTC
.	TRBV15	TRBJ1-4	.	CATSPSPGPGLKKLFF	TGTGCCACCAGCCCATCCCCGGGACCGGGCCTCAAAAAACTGTTTTTT
.	TRBV5-1	TRBJ2-5	.	CASSPEIGGETQYF	TGCGCCAGCAGCCCTGAGATCGGGGGAGAGACCCAGTACTTC
.	TRBV6-6	TRBJ1-1	.	CASSPFSGLGAFF	TGTGCCAGCAGTCCTTTTTCGGGTCTCGGAGCTTTCTTT
.	TRBV19	TRBJ2-1	.	CASSIVQQGNEQFF	TGTGCCAGTAGTATAGTTCAACAGGGCAATGAGCAGTTCTTC
TRBD1	TRBV7-7	TRBJ2-7	.	CASSPGTGRYEQYF	TGTGCTAGCAGCCCCGGGACAGGGAGGTACGAGCAGTACTTC
.	TRBV4-1	TRBJ1-2	.	CASSQSIRDHPNYGYTF	TGCGCCAGCAGCCAATCAATCCGGGACCACCCAAACTATGGCTACACCTTC
TRBD1	TRBV28	TRBJ1-5	once	CASSRDRQPQHF	TGTGCCAGCAGTAGGGACAGACAGCCCCAGCATTTT
.	TRBV6-6	TRBJ2-5	.	CASSSQGTGAETQYF	TGTGCCAGCAGTTCTCAGGGTACTGGGGCAGAGACCCAGTACTTC
.	TRBV25-1	TRBJ1-6	.	CASSGESSYNSPLHF	TGTGCCAGCAGTGGAGAGAGCTCCTATAATTCACCCCTCCACTTT
.	TRBV29-1	TRBJ1-2	.	CSVQMTATFYGYTF	TGCAGCGTACAGATGACGGCTACTTTCTATGGCTACACCTTC
.	TRBV6-5	TRBJ1-1	.	CASSYSGPSLGGEAFF	TGTGCCAGCAGTTATTCGGGACCGTCTCTTGGGGGTGAAGCTTTCTTT